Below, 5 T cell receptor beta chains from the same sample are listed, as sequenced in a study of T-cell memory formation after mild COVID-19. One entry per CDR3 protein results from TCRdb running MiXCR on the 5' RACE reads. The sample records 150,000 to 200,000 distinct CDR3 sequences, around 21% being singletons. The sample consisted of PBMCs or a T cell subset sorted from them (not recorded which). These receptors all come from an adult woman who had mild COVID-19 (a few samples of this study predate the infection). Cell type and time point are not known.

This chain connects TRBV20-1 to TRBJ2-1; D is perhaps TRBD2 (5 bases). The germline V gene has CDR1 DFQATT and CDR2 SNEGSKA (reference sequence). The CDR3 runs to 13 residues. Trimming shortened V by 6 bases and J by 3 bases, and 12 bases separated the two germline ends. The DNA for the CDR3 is TGCAGTGCACAGCGGCCCAACTACAATGAGCAGTTCTTC. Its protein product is CSAQRPNYNEQFF.

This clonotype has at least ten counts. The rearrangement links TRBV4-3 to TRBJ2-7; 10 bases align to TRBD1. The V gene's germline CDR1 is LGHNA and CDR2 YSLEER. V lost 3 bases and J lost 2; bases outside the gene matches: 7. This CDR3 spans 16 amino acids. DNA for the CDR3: TGCGCCAGCAGCCATTCCGGGACAGGGGAGGCCTACGAGCAGTACTTC. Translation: CASSHSGTGEAYEQYF.

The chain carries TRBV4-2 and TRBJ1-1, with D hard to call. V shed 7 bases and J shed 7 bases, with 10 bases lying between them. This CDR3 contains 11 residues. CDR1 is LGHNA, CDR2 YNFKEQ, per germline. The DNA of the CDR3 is TGTGCCAGCACGGACGGGAATGAAGCTTTCTTT. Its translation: CASTDGNEAFF.

CDR3 protein: CASSQVSRDGPYEQYF. In nucleotides, the CDR3 is TGCGCCAGCAGCCAAGTATCTAGGGACGGACCCTACGAGCAGTACTTC. J is TRBJ2-7 and V is TRBV4-3; the D gene could be TRBD1 or TRBD2 (5 bases each). Per the germline V gene, CDR1 is LGHNA and CDR2 is YSLEER. Trimming cost V 1 base and J 2 bases, with 15 bases left between them. The CDR3 is 16 residues long.

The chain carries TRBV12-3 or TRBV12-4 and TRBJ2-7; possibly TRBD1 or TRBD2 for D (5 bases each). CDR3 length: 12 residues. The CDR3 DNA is TGTGCTATAGAGGGGCCTCAAGGGGAGCAGTACTTC. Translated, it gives CAIEGPQGEQYF.